The 3 T cell receptor beta chains below were found in one sample sequenced in a study of CD4 T cells in relation to SARS-CoV-2 and coronaviruses. Their antigens remain unidentified. Clones were read by immunoSEQ multiplex PCR, and TCRdb kept only the in-frame ones, dropping some. The data show approximately 15,000 clones, with roughly 80% seen just once and 18% held by the top ten. The unexposed donors gave CD4+ T cells in 2011-2018, prior to COVID-19. CD4+ T cells were isolated from the cells after 10 days of culture. Material for sequencing was CD4+ T cells from PBMCs, cultured in vitro. The receptors shown here come from a human donor in good health.

This clone was seen only once. The genes are TRBV6-4 and TRBJ2-3; TRBD2 might be the D (6 bases). V was shortened by 6 bases and J by 2 bases, with 12 bases between the two germline ends. The CDR3 consists of 14 residues. Germline CDR1 is MRHNA and CDR2 is SNTAGT. The CDR3 reads CASSRGEPTDTQYF. The CDR3 DNA sequence: TGTGCCAGCAGCCGCGGGGAACCCACAGATACGCAGTATTTT.

The rearrangement joins TRBV3-1 (or the pseudogene TRBV3-2) to TRBJ2-1; 10 nucleotides agree with TRBD2. V shed 4 bases, J shed 6 bases, and the junction held 9 bases outside the gene matches. Germline lookup yields CDR1 LGHDT and CDR2 YNNKEL (reference sequence). CDR3 length: 16 amino acids. Here the CDR3 reads CASSLSASGRINEQFF. CDR3 nucleotide sequence: TGTGCCAGCAGCCTTTCCGCTAGCGGGAGAATCAATGAGCAGTTCTTC.

In this sample, this clone turned up once. This chain uses TRBV2 with TRBJ2-7, with a weak D call TRBD2 (7 bases). The CDR3 covers 14 residues. CDR1 is SNHLY, CDR2 FYNNEI, per germline. Trimming removed 7 bases from V and 5 bases from J, with 18 bases in between. CDR3 in amino acids: CASNLGGGTNEQYF. In nucleotides, the CDR3 is TGTGCCAGCAACCTAGGGGGGGGAACCAACGAGCAGTACTTC.